A single T cell receptor beta chain is shown here with its context. This receptor's antigen is unknown. Base qualities are not recorded, but no much larger clone differs from it by a single base. This sample was included in a study of T cell responses to AZD1222 COVID-19 vaccine listed by TCRdb under 2021. For context, the study as a whole: AZD1222 recipients given second doses at about 4 weeks or at about 12 weeks were pooled, since spike-specific TCR depth and breadth were not found to differ between the two schedules. TCR sequencing was performed for roughly 250 trial participants, of whom 200 to 220 were given two doses of AZD1222 and some 25 were given two doses of MenACWY control vaccine. Trial participants were enrolled by age into subgroups of 18-55, 56-69 and 70-plus years, and roughly 160, 29 and 62 TCR-sequenced participants, respectively, were included in these subgroups. The full study reports these points: The 56-69-year group was small, and its depth increase did not reach significance, likely because of low power. After two AZD1222 doses, spike-specific TCR breadth and depth were significantly higher than at day 0 and than in MenACWY recipients. Most participants were white British and females outnumbered males, and the authors suggested that clonal diversity may have been underestimated. Conclusions about previously exposed vaccinees are limited because only six or seven AZD1222 recipients were SARS-CoV-2 seropositive at baseline. No day 14 peak-response samples were available, so repertoires were characterized only after the peak T cell response. Nearly half of unique spike-specific TCRs reportedly recognized epitopes outside regions mutated in the B.1.351 and B.1.1.7 variants. The vaccine-associated CD4 TCRs covered the entire spike protein, and the dominant responses fell in regions 160-218 and 743-854.

Trimming at the junction amounts to 4 bases on V and 0 bases on J, and the germline ends lie 11 bases apart. CDR3 length: 15 amino acids, cysteine to phenylalanine. Just CDR3 DNA is preserved here, 45 bases in frame from base 1. The germline V gene yields SGHTS for CDR1 and YDEGEE for CDR2. The meaning of the sample's time point label: baseline before first vaccination. Vaccinee samples came from UK trials COV001 and COV002, including a single-blind randomized controlled phase 2/3 trial of AZD1222 (ChAdOx1 nCoV-19) in healthy adults. For TCRbeta chain sequencing, PBMC samples were collected from trial participants at day 0 and at day 28 after the second dose. The CDR3 regions of human TCRbeta chains were analyzed by immunosequencing. The original pipeline was this. Repertoire TCRs were matched against a reference library of SARS-CoV-2-specific TCRs generated with the MIRA antigen-specificity platform. Breadth was defined as the fraction of unique TCRs that were SARS-CoV-2-associated, and depth was defined as the fraction of total T cells that were SARS-CoV-2-associated. Using the MIRA data, each spike-specific TCR was mapped to the spike region that the TCR reacts to and placed in a CD4 or CD8 class. Log10-transformed breadth and depth values were compared by one-way ANOVA with Sidak's multiple comparisons tests. The source is immuneACCESS, and TCRdb retained only in-frame sequences with V and J called. Part of the clones is not carried over; for the studies checked, unresolved V genes explain less than half of this, and the remainder is unexplained. V, J and clone size reflect that table, while D and trimming were determined from the DNA. This sample holds 150,000 to 200,000 clones; 92% were observed only once. The ten most abundant clones make up about 2.3% of the sample.

This receptor was identified in an adult in good health. The receptor chain draws on TRBV5-8 and TRBJ1-3; a tentative D call is TRBD1 (5 bases match). This specimen was peripheral blood, taken on day 0 of AZD1222 vaccination. The CDR3 here reads CASSRRDGSGNTIYF. The nucleotides are TGTGCCAGCAGCCGACGGGACGGCTCTGGAAACACCATATATTTT.